These 9 T cell receptor beta chains came from one sample sequenced in a study of tumor-infiltrating lymphocytes in primary liver carcinoma. The researchers produced TCR beta cDNA from 500 to 550 ng total RNA with a constant-region primer. Three nested multiplex PCR rounds of slightly modified ARM-PCR generated TCR beta libraries. A C-beta reverse primer was combined with TRBV1-TRBV30 forward primers in the first two PCR rounds, and each round had approximately 9 cycles. MiXCR, run by TCRdb on the multiplex PCR reads, gives a single entry per CDR3 protein. This table has about 200,000 distinct CDR3 sequences, roughly 61% appearing once. Unsorted whole blood yielded the blood RNA, and germline DNA was also extracted. Sequenced material: peripheral blood. These receptors were collected from a woman between 55 and 75 years old with primary liver carcinoma and hepatitis B virus infection.

V gene TRBV28 combines with J gene TRBJ1-2; 7 bases map to TRBD1. Per germline, CDR1 MDHEN and CDR2 SYDVKM. The CDR3 extends over 14 amino acids. Trimming at V came to 5 bases and at J to 0 bases, leaving 3 bases not matched to a gene. Here the CDR3 DNA reads TGTGCCAGCAGTCGGACAGGCGCTAACTATGGCTACACCTTC. It encodes CASSRTGANYGYTF.

This clonotype was observed many times. V gene TRBV11-1 combines with J gene TRBJ2-2, with no clear D. The germline CDR1 and CDR2 sequences are SGHAT and FQDESV (reference sequence). V lost 1 base and J lost 0, with 3 bases in between. There are 14 residues in the CDR3. The CDR3 sequence: CASSLGPNTGELFF. CDR3 DNA sequence: TGTGCCAGCAGCTTAGGACCGAACACCGGGGAGCTGTTTTTT.

As concerns this clonotype: Since a much larger clone is just one base distant, this may be a read error. V and J are TRBV6-1 and TRBJ1-2; D not certain. This CDR3 is built from 13 residues. CDR1 and CDR2 from the germline V gene are MNHNS and SASEGT. V was cut by 6 bases and J by 7 bases, with 15 bases left in between. For the CDR3, the DNA is TGTGCCAGCAGCTCGGGTGTCTGGAGTGGCTACACCTTC. Encoded protein: CASSSGVWSGYTF.

Notes on this clonotype: This may arise from a read error, as a much more abundant clone is one base away. Given the absence of the conserved phenylalanine or tryptophan at the CDR3 end, a read error is likely. CDR3 nucleotide sequence: TGTGCCAGCAGCTCGGGACAGGCATACACTGAAGCTTTCCTT. Translation gives CASSSGQAYTEAFL. V and J are TRBV5-4 and TRBJ1-1; TRBD1 agrees at 8 bases. Germline-derived CDR1 and CDR2 are SGHNT and YYREEE (reference sequence). The CDR3 sequence is 14 residues long. V lost 3 bases, J lost 3 bases, and 4 bases stayed unmatched.

Concerning this clonotype itself: A much bigger clone sits one base away, suggesting this may be a read error. The chain uses TRBV7-8 and TRBJ1-5, with a possible D match to TRBD1 (6 bases). Per the germline V gene, CDR1 is SGHVS and CDR2 is FQNEAQ. The CDR3 has 16 amino acids. The ends were cut back, 2 bases at V and 6 bases at J, with 17 bases in the middle. The CDR3 here is CASSLKGRGGFQPQHF. Written as DNA, the CDR3 is TGTGCCAGCAGCTTAAAAGGGAGAGGGGGTTTTCAGCCCCAGCATTTT.

To note about this clonotype: The junction differs from germline at one of its ends, possibly a read error. The J gene is TRBJ2-6, the V gene TRBV11-2; D possibly corresponds to TRBD2 (7 bases). CDR3 length: 17 amino acids. Per the germline V gene, CDR1 is SGHAT and CDR2 is FQNNGV. The CDR3 loop reads CACSSIGRTAGANVLTF. CDR3 nucleotides: TGTGCCTGCAGCTCGATCGGGAGGACAGCTGGGGCCAACGTCCTGACTTTC.

This clonotype turned up a few times. It may be a read error: a sequence one base away is much more abundant. The CDR3 spells CATRGLTNTGELFF. CDR3 bases: TGTGCCACCCGTGGCCTGACAAACACCGGGGAGCTGTTTTTT. This chain links TRBV12-3 or TRBV12-4 with TRBJ2-2; D gene ambiguous. This CDR3 has 14 residues. V was trimmed by 10 bases and J by 2 bases, leaving 14 bases between them.

CDR3 bases: TGTGCCAGCAGTAAAGATGGACAGGGGAGTCAGCCCCAGCATTTT. As protein: CASSKDGQGSQPQHF. The chain employs TRBV4-2 and TRBJ1-5, with TRBD1 matching over 9 bases. V was pared by 6 bases and J by 6 bases, with 9 bases of the junction left unmatched. This CDR3 region has 15 residues. The germline gives CDR1 LGHNA, CDR2 YNFKEQ.

This chain links TRBV11-2 with TRBJ2-1, with D tentatively TRBD2 (5 bases). The CDR3 spans 16 residues. Germline loops: CDR1 SGHAT, CDR2 FQNNGV. The ends were cut back, 3 bases at V and 8 bases at J, with 20 bases in the middle. The CDR3 spells CASSFKVGGLVDEQFF. For the CDR3, the DNA is TGTGCCAGCAGCTTCAAAGTTGGAGGATTGGTGGATGAGCAGTTCTTC.